This T cell receptor (beta chain) was sequenced for a study of response to subunit inactivated influenza vaccine. V lost 4 bases, J lost 7 bases, and 20 bases lay in between. The CDR3 has 16 amino acids. Germline V CDR1 and CDR2: SEHNR, FQNEAQ (reference sequence). TCRdb redid the calling of the RT-PCR reads with MiXCR, one entry per CDR3 protein. The data show around 190,000 distinct CDR3 sequences, over 13% seen once. This clonotype was picked up many times. This clonotype was obtained from a man over 45 who received an inactivated influenza vaccine. This sample comprised CD8+ T cells sorted from PBMCs, obtained more than 4 days after vaccination. The rearrangement uses TRBV7-9 and TRBJ2-1, with D possibly TRBD1 on 5 matching bases. DNA of the CDR3: TGTGCCAGCAGCTCCCTCGACAGCACCCTTGGGAATGAGCAGTTCTTC. Translated: CASSSLDSTLGNEQFF.